One and the same sample provided the 23 T cell receptor beta chains below, sequenced in a study of T cells in Graves' hyperthyroidism and ophthalmopathy. Amplification targeted TCR beta CDR3 regions from RNA transcripts. An initial round of RT-PCR targeting the TCR CDR3 relied on the HTBI primer set. TCRdb re-called the multiplex PCR reads through MiXCR, storing one row per CDR3 protein. The table shows 500,000 to 750,000 distinct CDR3 sequences, with 14% occurring only once. Material: blood. Receptors were obtained from a woman aged 18-29 years with Graves' ophthalmopathy.

This clonotype was seen repeatedly, ten times or more. V usage is TRBV6-6 and J usage is TRBJ2-7; 12 nucleotides align to TRBD2. Germline CDR1 is MNHNY and CDR2 is SVGAGI (reference sequence). Unmatched junction bases numbered 8, after V lost 2 bases and J lost 6 bases. This CDR3 has 16 amino acids. The CDR3 loop reads CASSYPPTSGSREQYF. For the CDR3, the DNA is TGTGCCAGCAGTTACCCGCCGACTAGCGGGAGTCGCGAGCAGTACTTC.

This clonotype showed up many times. The rearrangement joins TRBV12-3 or TRBV12-4 to TRBJ2-1, with D perhaps TRBD1 (6 bases). V gave up 7 bases and J gave up 8 bases, with 21 bases separating them. There are 15 residues in the CDR3. CDR3 sequence: CASTVGQQGVHEQFF. CDR3 bases: TGTGCCAGCACCGTCGGACAACAGGGAGTGCATGAGCAGTTCTTC.

In its sample, this clonotype was seen a few times. The V call is TRBV6-2 or TRBV6-3, the J call TRBJ2-3; weak D call: TRBD2 (5 bases). Between the trimmed V and J ends, which lost 6 bases and 0 bases, there was a span of 13 bases. This CDR3 has 15 residues. Germline CDR1 and CDR2: MNHEY and SVGEGT. CDR3 amino acids: CASSRPTTSTDTQYF. The CDR3 DNA is TGTGCCAGCAGCCGTCCGACTACGAGCACAGATACGCAGTATTTT.

This chain joins TRBV9 and TRBJ1-2; TRBD1 is a possible D gene (5 bases). Germline lookup yields CDR1 SGDLS and CDR2 YYNGEE. V lost 3 bases and J 7 bases, leaving 19 bases between the germline ends. The CDR3 has 15 residues. The CDR3 DNA sequence: TGTGCCAGCAGCGAGGGGAGACACCCTTCTCGTGGCTACACCTTC. This sequence encodes CASSEGRHPSRGYTF.

With respect to this clonotype: A much larger clonotype is one base distant, so this may be a read error. This chain connects TRBV6-9 to TRBJ1-2, with D perhaps matching TRBD1 (5 bases). Germline CDR1 MNHGY, CDR2 SVAAGI. The CDR3 is made up of 15 amino acids. In nucleotides, the CDR3 is TGTGACACCAATTTCGGACCGACACGGGGGGATGGCTACACCTTC. It codes for CDTNFGPTRGDGYTF.

V usage is TRBV27 and J usage is TRBJ2-1; D may be TRBD1 or TRBD2 (5 bases each). The V end lost 3 bases, the J end lost 13 bases, and 16 bases lay between the germline ends. Per germline, CDR1 MNHEY and CDR2 SMNVEV (reference sequence). The CDR3 consists of 13 residues. The CDR3 DNA is TGTGCCAGCAGTTTTGTCCTTGGGGCGGGCCAGTTCTTC. This translates into CASSFVLGAGQFF.

The gene calls are TRBV27 and TRBJ2-3; 10 nucleotides line up with TRBD2. Unmatched junction bases numbered 6, after V lost 0 bases and J lost 6 bases. The CDR3 extends over 16 amino acids. Germline V gene sequence: CDR1 MNHEY, CDR2 SMNVEV (reference sequence). Here the CDR3 reads CASSLSSSGRPDTQYF. The CDR3 nucleotides are TGTGCCAGCAGTTTATCGTCTAGCGGGAGACCGGATACGCAGTATTTT.

This clonotype has a handful of counts. V and J are TRBV12-3 or TRBV12-4 and TRBJ2-1; 12 bases are a match to TRBD2. Trimming cost V 3 bases and J 6 bases; bases outside gene matches: 6. CDR3 length equals 16 residues. The CDR3: CASSFALAGGSNEQFF. Written as DNA, the CDR3 is TGTGCCAGCAGTTTCGCACTAGCGGGAGGTAGCAATGAGCAGTTCTTC.

V and J are TRBV3-1 and TRBJ1-1, with D possibly TRBD1 on 5 matching bases. The CDR3 sequence is 13 residues long. Germline V gene lookup returns CDR1 LGHDT and CDR2 YNNKEL (reference sequence). Between the trimmed V and J ends, which lost 1 base and 6 bases, there was a span of 9 bases. The CDR3 coding sequence is TGTGCCAGCAGCCAAGTCGCGGGGGCTGAAGCTTTCTTT. Protein sequence: CASSQVAGAEAFF.

This chain links TRBV7-9 with TRBJ1-4; tentative D call: TRBD1 (5 bases). The germline CDR1 and CDR2 sequences are SEHNR and FQNEAQ (reference sequence). The CDR3 has 15 amino acids. V was clipped by 5 bases and J by 4 bases, with 14 bases between them. The DNA of the CDR3 is TGTGCCAGCAGCACCCTTGGACACTATAATGAAAAACTGTTTTTT. This sequence encodes CASSTLGHYNEKLFF. The full variable domain, with the rest looked up from reference TRBV7-9 and TRBJ1-4, is DTGVSQNPRHKITKRGQNVTFRCDPISEHNRLYWYRQTLGQGPEFLTYFQNEAQLEKSRLLSDRFSAERPKGSFSTLEIQRTEQGDSAMYLCASSTLGHYNEKLFFGSGTQLSVL.

This clonotype came up many times. The CDR3 here is CASSYDNKISPLHF. CDR3 in DNA: TGTGCCAGCAGTTATGACAATAAGATCTCACCCCTCCACTTT. The chain recombines TRBV6-1 with TRBJ1-6; D uncertain. The CDR3 contains 14 residues. Germline lookup yields CDR1 MNHNS and CDR2 SASEGT. Trimming shortened V by 5 bases and J by 10 bases, and 15 bases separated the two germline ends.

This clonotype was counted at least ten times. The gene calls are TRBV11-3 and TRBJ2-1; 9 bases agree with TRBD2. V was clipped by 5 bases and J by 5 bases; unmatched bases: 4. Germline CDR1 is SGHNT and CDR2 is YENEEA. The CDR3 runs 14 residues. This chain's CDR3 is CASSISGSNNEQFF. Written as DNA, the CDR3 is TGTGCCAGCAGCATTAGCGGGAGCAACAATGAGCAGTTCTTC.

This clonotype was found many times. This rearrangement joins TRBV11-2 to TRBJ2-1; 8 bases line up with TRBD2. V was clipped by 4 bases and J by 10 bases; unmatched bases: 15. Germline-derived CDR1 and CDR2 are SGHAT and FQNNGV. This CDR3 comprises 16 residues. This CDR3 reads CASSSFLRTSSDEQFF. In DNA, the CDR3 is TGTGCCAGCAGCTCCTTCTTAAGGACTAGCAGCGACGAGCAGTTCTTC.

In its sample, this clonotype was seen many times. The gene calls are TRBV20-1 and TRBJ1-5; the match to TRBD1 covers 8 bases. CDR1 and CDR2 (germline): DFQATT, SNEGSKA (reference sequence). The CDR3 has 14 residues. CDR3 amino acids: CSVRTGMSQEPQHF. In nucleotides, the CDR3 is TGCAGCGTTAGGACAGGGATGAGTCAGGAGCCCCAGCATTTT.

This clonotype was found many times. The J gene is TRBJ1-1, the V gene TRBV6-1; D may be TRBD1 (6 bases). This CDR3 is built from 13 residues. V was cut by 5 bases and J by 5 bases, with 12 bases left in between. From germline, CDR1 is MNHNS and CDR2 SASEGT. CDR3 residues: CASSPRDRTEAFF. The CDR3 DNA is TGTGCCAGCAGTCCCCGCGACAGGACTGAAGCTTTCTTT.

This clonotype was counted many times. For the CDR3, the DNA is TGCAGTGCTAGGCGGACGGAGAACACTGAAGCTTTCTTT. Translating it yields CSARRTENTEAFF. This sequence joins TRBV20-1 and TRBJ1-1; D unclear. The CDR3 runs to 13 residues. The V gene lost 3 bases and the J gene lost 1 base, with 9 bases spanning the gap. The germline CDR1 and CDR2 sequences are DFQATT and SNEGSKA (reference sequence).

This clonotype was seen only a few times. The V and J genes are TRBV6-1 and TRBJ2-3; possibly TRBD1 or TRBD2 for D (6 bases each). V was trimmed by 6 bases and J by 4 bases, leaving 20 bases between them. Per the germline V gene, CDR1 is MNHNS and CDR2 is SASEGT. The CDR3 totals 16 residues. This CDR3 is CASSRTGAGIPDTQYF. As DNA, the CDR3 is TGTGCCAGCAGCCGTACGGGGGCGGGTATCCCAGATACGCAGTATTTT.

V is TRBV7-9 and J is TRBJ2-1, with D tentatively TRBD2 (7 bases). Germline lookup yields CDR1 SEHNR and CDR2 FQNEAQ (reference sequence). The CDR3 runs 18 residues. Trimming stripped 1 base from V and 10 bases from J, with 26 bases between. The CDR3 spells CASSLEDGGLARIEEQFF. Written as DNA, the CDR3 is TGTGCCAGCAGCTTAGAGGACGGGGGGCTAGCCCGCATAGAAGAGCAGTTCTTC.

This clonotype came up many times. The CDR3 region has the DNA TGTGCCAGCAGCTTATCGGCGACAGGCACTGAAGCTTTCTTT. Encoded protein: CASSLSATGTEAFF. V is TRBV11-1 and J is TRBJ1-1; TRBD1 might be the D (6 bases). V lost 2 bases to trimming and J lost 4 bases, with 11 bases between them. CDR1 and CDR2 from the germline V gene are SGHAT and FQDESV (reference sequence). The length of the CDR3 is 14 residues. The full variable domain, its missing parts supplied by reference TRBV11-1 and TRBJ1-1, is EAEVAQSPRYKITEKSQAVAFWCDPISGHATLYWYRQILGQGPELLVQFQDESVVDDSQLPKDRFSAERLKGVDSTLKIQPAELGDSAMYLCASSLSATGTEAFFGQGTRLTVV.

The genes are TRBV9 and TRBJ2-1; the D gene is possibly TRBD2 (6 bases). Germline lookup yields CDR1 SGDLS and CDR2 YYNGEE. The ends were cut back, 4 bases at V and 7 bases at J, with 18 bases in the middle. The CDR3 runs 15 residues. The CDR3 sequence is CASSPPGLLTNEQFF. The CDR3 nucleotides read TGTGCCAGCAGCCCCCCGGGACTCTTGACGAATGAGCAGTTCTTC.

To note about this clonotype: At one end, the junction sequence differs from germline, possibly due to a read error. The chain has TRBV11-1 and TRBJ2-7; no definite D call. The CDR3 runs to 16 residues. Looked up from germline, CDR1 is SGHAT and CDR2 is FQDESV (reference sequence). CDR3 nucleotide sequence: TGTGCCAGCGGCTTGATTCGTGGTACCGCTTACTACGAGCAGTACTTC. The encoded protein is CASGLIRGTAYYEQYF.

This clonotype was seen ten or more times. This sequence joins TRBV12-3 or TRBV12-4 and TRBJ2-6; the D is unclear. V gave up 3 bases and J gave up 4 bases, with 16 bases separating them. CDR3 length: 17 amino acids. CDR3 amino acids: CASSLLGEIAGANVLTF. CDR3 coding DNA: TGTGCCAGCAGTTTGTTAGGAGAAATTGCAGGGGCCAACGTCCTGACTTTC.

The J gene is TRBJ2-2, the V gene TRBV7-9, with a possible D match to TRBD1 (6 bases). Trimming stripped 6 bases from V and 1 base from J, with 12 bases between. Germline CDR1 and CDR2: SEHNR and FQNEAQ (reference sequence). The CDR3 spans 15 residues. The CDR3 is CASSLLTGNTGELFF. CDR3 DNA sequence: TGTGCCAGCAGTTTGTTGACAGGGAACACCGGGGAGCTGTTTTTT.